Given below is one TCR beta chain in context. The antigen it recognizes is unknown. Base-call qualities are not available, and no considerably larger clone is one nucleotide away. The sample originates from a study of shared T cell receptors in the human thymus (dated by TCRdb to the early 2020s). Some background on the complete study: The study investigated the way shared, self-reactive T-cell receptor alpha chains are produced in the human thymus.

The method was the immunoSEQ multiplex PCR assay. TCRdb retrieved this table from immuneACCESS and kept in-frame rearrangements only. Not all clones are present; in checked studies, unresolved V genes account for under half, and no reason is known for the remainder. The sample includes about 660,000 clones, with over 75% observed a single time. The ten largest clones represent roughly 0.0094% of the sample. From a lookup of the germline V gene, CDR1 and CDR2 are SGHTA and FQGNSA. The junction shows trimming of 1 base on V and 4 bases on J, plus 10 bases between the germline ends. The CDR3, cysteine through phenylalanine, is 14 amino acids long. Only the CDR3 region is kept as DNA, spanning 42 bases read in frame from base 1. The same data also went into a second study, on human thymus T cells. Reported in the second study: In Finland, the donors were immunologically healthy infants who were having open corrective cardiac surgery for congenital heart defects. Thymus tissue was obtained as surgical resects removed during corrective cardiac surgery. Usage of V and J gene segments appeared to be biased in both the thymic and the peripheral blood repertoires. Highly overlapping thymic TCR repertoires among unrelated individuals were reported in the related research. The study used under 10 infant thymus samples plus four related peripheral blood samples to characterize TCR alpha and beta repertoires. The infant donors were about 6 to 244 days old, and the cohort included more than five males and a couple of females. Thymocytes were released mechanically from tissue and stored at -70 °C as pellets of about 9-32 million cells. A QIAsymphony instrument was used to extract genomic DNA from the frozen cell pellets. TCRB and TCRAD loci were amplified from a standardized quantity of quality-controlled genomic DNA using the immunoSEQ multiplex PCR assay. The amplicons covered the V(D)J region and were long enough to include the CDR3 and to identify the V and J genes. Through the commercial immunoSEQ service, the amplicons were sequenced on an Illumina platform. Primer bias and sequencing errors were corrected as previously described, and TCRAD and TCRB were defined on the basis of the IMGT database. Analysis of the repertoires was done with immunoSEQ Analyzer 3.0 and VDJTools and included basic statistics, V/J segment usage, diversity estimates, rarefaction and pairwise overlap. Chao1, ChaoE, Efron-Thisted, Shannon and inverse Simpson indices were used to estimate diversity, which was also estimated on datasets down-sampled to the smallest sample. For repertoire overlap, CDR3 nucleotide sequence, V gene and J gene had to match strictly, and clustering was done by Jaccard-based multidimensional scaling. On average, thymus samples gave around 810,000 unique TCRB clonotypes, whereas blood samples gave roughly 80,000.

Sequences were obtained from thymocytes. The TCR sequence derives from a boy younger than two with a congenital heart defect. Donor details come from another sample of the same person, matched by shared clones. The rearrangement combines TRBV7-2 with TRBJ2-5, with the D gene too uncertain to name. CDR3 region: CASSLGSRRETQYF. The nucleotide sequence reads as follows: TGTGCCAGCAGCTTAGGATCTAGGCGAGAGACCCAGTACTTC.